This T cell receptor (beta chain) stems from a study of response to subunit inactivated influenza vaccine. Study-wide findings and caveats: A suggestion made by the authors is that each seasonal influenza vaccination recruits few new T cells.

TCRdb ran MiXCR on the RT-PCR reads and lists one entry per CDR3 protein. Seen here are roughly 780,000 distinct CDR3 sequences, approximately 17% observed once, and the top ten hold about a tenth. The CDR3 has 16 residues. V was cut by 0 bases and J by 0 bases, with 12 bases left in between. The germline V gene encodes CDR1 LGHNA and CDR2 YSLEER. This clonotype has a count of ten or more. The antigen is undetermined. The chain combines TRBV4-3 with TRBJ2-7, with a tentative D call TRBD1 (6 bases). Sample: PBMCs from blood, taken 5 days after vaccination. This clonotype originated in a man aged 50-59 years who received an inactivated influenza vaccine. For the CDR3, the DNA is TGCGCCAGCAGCCAAGAGGCGCAGGGGTACTCCTACGAGCAGTACTTC. As protein: CASSQEAQGYSYEQYF.